The next 25 T cell receptor beta chains were all read from a single sample in a study of immune evolution from preneoplasia to lung adenocarcinoma. The protocol was immunoSEQ multiplex PCR, while the TCRdb copy is restricted to in-frame clones and leaves out a portion. The profile covers 5,000 or so clones, with just over 75% appearing a single time and 6% to 7.5% taken by the ten largest. Sequencing used FFPE minimally invasive lung adenocarcinoma tissue. The receptors here all came from a person aged 55 to 79 with lung adenocarcinoma.

The CDR3 DNA is TGTGCCAGCTCACCACTCGGACTAGGCGGTGCAGGAGAGCAGTTCTTC. This translates into CASSPLGLGGAGEQFF. The J gene is TRBJ2-1, the V gene TRBV18; 7 nucleotides match TRBD2. Germline values: CDR1 KGHSH, CDR2 LQKENI. The CDR3 has 16 residues. V was clipped by 1 base and J by 10 bases; unmatched bases: 13.

V and J are TRBV7-2 and TRBJ1-5; 11 bases line up with TRBD1. The junction had 6 bases not matched to a gene; V was cut back by 1 base and J by 10 bases. This CDR3 is 15 amino acids long. Germline-derived CDR1 and CDR2 are SGHTA and FQGNSA. The CDR3 reads CASSLGGQGARPQHF. Here the CDR3 DNA reads TGTGCCAGCAGCTTAGGCGGACAGGGGGCCCGACCCCAGCATTTT. The full variable domain, its missing parts supplied by reference TRBV7-2 and TRBJ1-5, is GAGVSQSPSNKVTEKGKDVELRCDPISGHTALYWYRQSLGQGLEFLIYFQGNSAPDKSGLPSDRFSAERTGGSVSTLTIQRTQQEDSAVYLCASSLGGQGARPQHFGDGTRLSIL.

The rearrangement joins TRBV2 to TRBJ2-1, with unresolved D. Germline V lookup: CDR1 SNHLY, CDR2 FYNNEI. The CDR3 has 12 amino acids. V shed 7 bases and J shed 4 bases, with 8 bases lying between them. The CDR3 bases are TGTGCCAGCAAACAGAGTTACAATGAGCAGTTCTTC. It codes for CASKQSYNEQFF.

The V and J genes are TRBV19 and TRBJ1-1; 7 nucleotides agree with TRBD1. This CDR3 is 18 amino acids long. After removal of 3 bases from V and 3 bases from J, the junction contained 16 bases not matched to a gene. In germline, CDR1 is LNHDA, CDR2 SQIVND (reference sequence). The CDR3 region has the DNA TGTGCCAGTAGTATCCTAAGCCCCCTTCGACAGGGATACACTGAAGCTTTCTTT. Translated, it gives CASSILSPLRQGYTEAFF.

The chain has TRBV27 and TRBJ2-3, with D possibly called TRBD1 or TRBD2 (5 bases each). Trimming left V 5 bases short and J 2 bases short, with 20 bases between. Germline V gene sequence: CDR1 MNHEY, CDR2 SMNVEV (reference sequence). The CDR3 runs 17 residues. The CDR3 loop reads CASSPRGTGRLTDTQYF. CDR3 bases: TGTGCCAGCAGTCCCAGAGGGACGGGGCGCCTCACAGATACGCAGTATTTT.

The chain recombines TRBV6-6 with TRBJ1-2; D remains unclear. V lost 3 bases, J lost 7 bases, and 3 bases lay in between. This CDR3 region has 10 residues. Germline CDR1 MNHNY, CDR2 SVGAGI (reference sequence). The CDR3 spells CASSYSGYTF. Here the CDR3 DNA reads TGTGCCAGCAGTTATAGTGGCTACACCTTC.

The chain links TRBV4-2 to TRBJ1-3; TRBD1 is a possible D gene (5 bases). V lost 4 bases to trimming and J lost 7 bases, with 14 bases between them. CDR1 and CDR2 from the germline V gene are LGHNA and YNFKEQ. The length of the CDR3 is 14 residues. As DNA, the CDR3 is TGTGCCAGCAGCCCAGGTGGGGGTGGGAACACCATATATTTT. The encoded protein is CASSPGGGGNTIYF.

Points on this clone: Germline and junction disagree at one end, which may indicate a read error. The V and J genes are TRBV13 and TRBJ2-5; D possibly corresponds to TRBD2 (5 bases). The CDR3 runs to 13 residues. CDR1 PRHDT and CDR2 FYEKMQ come from the germline V gene (reference sequence). CDR3 protein: CASSLGSGETQYF. In DNA, the CDR3 is TGTGCCAGCAGCCTAGGTTCGGGGGAGACCCAGTACTTC.

Only one count was recorded for this clone. V gene TRBV30 combines with J gene TRBJ2-2; 7 nucleotides agree with TRBD2. The CDR3 length is 14 residues. Germline CDR1 reads GTSNPN; CDR2 reads SVGIG (reference sequence). V shed 3 bases and J 6 bases; nucleotides not matched to a gene: 7. For the CDR3, the DNA is TGTGCCTGGAGGGGAGGGTCGGGTGCCGGGGAGCTGTTTTTT. Its protein is CAWRGGSGAGELFF.

The chain links TRBV28 to TRBJ2-7; 7 bases match TRBD2. Germline CDR1 and CDR2: MDHEN and SYDVKM. CDR3 length: 14 amino acids. After removal of 6 bases from V and 6 bases from J, the junction contained 11 bases not matched to a gene. CDR3: CASSQSVGGSEQYF. CDR3 nucleotide sequence: TGTGCCAGCAGCCAGTCGGTCGGGGGGAGCGAGCAGTACTTC. Combining the CDR3 with reference TRBV28 and TRBJ2-7 gives the whole variable domain DVKVTQSSRYLVKRTGEKVFLECVQDMDHENMFWYRQDPGLGLRLIYFSYDVKMKEKGDIPEGYSVSREKKERFSLILESASTNQTSMYLCASSQSVGGSEQYFGPGTRLTVT.

The chain recombines TRBV13 with TRBJ1-4; D ambiguous. This CDR3 is 12 amino acids long. Germline values: CDR1 PRHDT, CDR2 FYEKMQ (reference sequence). V was pared by 1 base and J by 7 bases, with 4 bases between. The CDR3 region has the DNA TGTGCCAGCAGCTTAGAGGGTGAAAAACTGTTTTTT. It codes for CASSLEGEKLFF. The full variable domain, with the rest looked up from reference TRBV13 and TRBJ1-4, is AAGVIQSPRHLIKEKRETATLKCYPIPRHDTVYWYQQGPGQDPQFLISFYEKMQSDKGSIPDRFSAQQFSDYHSELNMSSLELGDSALYFCASSLEGEKLFFGSGTQLSVL.

V gene TRBV5-4 combines with J gene TRBJ2-2; 8 bases map to TRBD1. Looked up from germline, CDR1 is SGHNT and CDR2 is YYREEE (reference sequence). The CDR3 is 17 residues long. J lost 1 base, V lost 4 bases, and 9 bases had no gene match. CDR3 coding DNA: TGTGCCAGCAGCCACCTTCAGGGGGCGGGGAACACCGGGGAGCTGTTTTTT. The encoded protein is CASSHLQGAGNTGELFF. Supplemented by reference TRBV5-4 and TRBJ2-2, the full variable domain reads ETGVTQSPTHLIKTRGQQVTLRCSSQSGHNTVSWYQQALGQGPQFIFQYYREEENGRGNFPPRFSGLQFPNYSSELNVNALELDDSALYLCASSHLQGAGNTGELFFGEGSRLTVL.

This clone was detected once. The germline gene is not matched at one end of the junction; a read error may be the cause. This same CDR3 is encoded by further DNA sequences in the sample. V is TRBV5-6 and J is TRBJ2-7; 11 bases map to TRBD1. The CDR3 consists of 15 residues. Germline-derived CDR1 and CDR2 are SGHDT and YYEEEE. In nucleotides, the CDR3 is TGTGCCAGCAGCCTCCCCGGACAGGGGGCCGACGAACAGTACTTC. It is translated as CASSLPGQGADEQYF. The full variable domain, its missing parts supplied by reference TRBV5-6 and TRBJ2-7, is DAGVTQSPTHLIKTRGQQVTLRCSPKSGHDTVSWYQQALGQGPQFIFQYYEEEERQRGNFPDRFSGHQFPNYSSELNVNALLLGDSALYLCASSLPGQGADEQYFGPGTRLTVT.

The chain employs TRBV19 and TRBJ1-1, with D possibly matching TRBD1 (6 bases). Trimming removed 6 bases from V and 4 bases from J, with 12 bases in between. The CDR3 has 13 residues. The germline V gene encodes CDR1 LNHDA and CDR2 SQIVND (reference sequence). The CDR3 DNA reads as TGTGCCAGTAGCCGACAGGCGGGCACTGAAGCTTTCTTT. Protein product: CASSRQAGTEAFF.

The chain joins TRBV29-1 to TRBJ2-2; 7 bases fit TRBD1. From germline, CDR1 is SQVTM and CDR2 ANQGSEA. The CDR3 covers 14 residues. CDR3 sequence (DNA): TGCGGCTCAAAAGGGGGCGTCGGAACCGGGGAGCTGTTTTTT. Residues: CGSKGGVGTGELFF.

The chain carries TRBV30 and TRBJ1-2, with D possibly TRBD1 on 6 matching bases. CDR1 and CDR2 (germline): GTSNPN, SVGIG (reference sequence). The CDR3 is 12 residues long. Trimming removed 5 bases from V and 2 bases from J, with 9 bases in between. In nucleotides, the CDR3 is TGTGCCTGGGACAGGACGAACTATGGCTACACCTTC. It codes for CAWDRTNYGYTF.

In its sample, this clone was seen a few times. The chain has TRBV7-9 and TRBJ2-1; D is perhaps TRBD1 or TRBD2 (5 bases each). V was clipped by 0 bases and J by 3 bases, with 9 bases between them. The germline V gene has CDR1 SEHNR and CDR2 FQNEAQ (reference sequence). The CDR3 extends over 15 amino acids. The CDR3 loop reads CASSLAGTRYNEQFF. Written as DNA, the CDR3 is TGTGCCAGCAGCTTAGCCGGGACCCGCTACAATGAGCAGTTCTTC.

The chain uses TRBV7-2 and TRBJ2-7; D possibly uses TRBD1 or TRBD2 (7 bases each). V was trimmed by 4 bases and J by 1 base, leaving 11 bases between them. There are 14 residues in the CDR3. The germline V gene encodes CDR1 SGHTA and CDR2 FQGNSA. The CDR3 nucleotides are TGTGCCAGCAGCTCCAGGGGGGGGTCCTACGAGCAGTACTTC. Amino acids: CASSSRGGSYEQYF.

The chain has TRBV28 and TRBJ2-7; TRBD1 is a possible D gene (6 bases). This CDR3 region has 15 residues. The germline V gene has CDR1 MDHEN and CDR2 SYDVKM. V shed 5 bases and J shed 4 bases, with 18 bases lying between them. The CDR3 is CASSRPAGQTYEQYF. DNA of the CDR3: TGTGCCAGCAGTCGGCCCGCCGGACAGACATACGAGCAGTACTTC.

The V gene is TRBV7-9, the J gene TRBJ2-1; 11 nucleotides match TRBD2. The germline CDR1 and CDR2 sequences are SEHNR and FQNEAQ (reference sequence). CDR3 length equals 15 residues. J was trimmed by 4 bases and V by 4 bases; bases with no gene match: 3. The CDR3 here is CASSSGTSGYNEQFF. The DNA for the CDR3 is TGTGCCAGCAGCTCAGGGACTAGCGGATACAATGAGCAGTTCTTC.

As DNA, the CDR3 is TGTGCCAGCAGCTCGGGTGGGTTGCGGAGAGAGACCCAGTACTTC. Amino acids: CASSSGGLRRETQYF. The gene calls are TRBV5-4 and TRBJ2-5; D gene uncertain. Trimming stripped 3 bases from V and 4 bases from J, with 16 bases between. This CDR3 is 15 amino acids long. From germline, CDR1 is SGHNT and CDR2 YYREEE (reference sequence).

The gene calls are TRBV9 and TRBJ2-7; 7 bases fit TRBD1. Germline V gives CDR1 SGDLS, CDR2 YYNGEE. The CDR3 is 17 residues long. Germline trimming cut 0 bases from V and 0 bases from J; bases unmatched to any gene: 9. The CDR3 DNA reads as TGTGCCAGCAGCGTAGGTATGGAGACAGGGCACTCCTACGAGCAGTACTTC. Translation: CASSVGMETGHSYEQYF.

This chain links TRBV7-2 with TRBJ2-7; tentatively, D is TRBD1 (6 bases). Germline V lookup: CDR1 SGHTA, CDR2 FQGNSA. Trimming cost V 5 bases and J 6 bases, with 20 bases left between them. CDR3 length: 15 residues. This CDR3 is CASSANRVGAAEQYF. The DNA for the CDR3 is TGTGCCAGCAGCGCTAACAGGGTTGGGGCTGCCGAGCAGTACTTC.

This rearrangement joins TRBV6-1 to TRBJ2-7; unclear D gene. There are 14 residues in the CDR3. CDR1 MNHNS and CDR2 SASEGT come from the germline V gene. V was trimmed by 3 bases and J by 3 bases, leaving 12 bases between them. CDR3 nucleotides: TGTGCCAGCAGTGATGGCGTAGGGATCTACGAGCAGTACTTC. This encodes CASSDGVGIYEQYF.

The rearrangement uses TRBV6-5 and TRBJ1-4, with 9 bases aligning to TRBD1. Trimming took 0 bases from V and 10 from J; bases not matched to a gene: 3. The CDR3 totals 14 residues. Germline values: CDR1 MNHEY, CDR2 SVGAGI. The CDR3 coding sequence is TGTGCCAGCAGTTACTCCGAGACAGGGGGAAAACTGTTTTTT. Translating it yields CASSYSETGGKLFF.